These 29 T cell receptor beta chains came from one sample sequenced in a study of Graves' ophthalmopathy and Graves' hyperthyroidism listed by TCRdb under 2018. These reads were obtained on an Illumina HiSeq 2000. For repertoire sequencing, the TCR beta CDR3 regions were amplified from RNA transcripts. The first round was an RT-PCR using HTBI primers with the Qiagen OneStep RT-PCR kit, and this first round was followed by a second-round multiplex PCR, then size selection and purification. TCRdb's own reprocessing of the public reads used fastp at Q25 and MiXCR and kept productive beta chains. Rows with a matching CDR3 protein are joined into one entry that keeps the most common DNA and genes. The sample table lists 200,000 to 250,000 distinct CDR3 sequences, 20% to 25% of them with a count of one. The top ten clonotypes cover roughly 44% of the sample. What was sequenced was peripheral blood. These receptors were collected from a woman in her fifties or sixties with Graves' ophthalmopathy. Donor details come from another sample of the same person, matched by shared clones.

This clonotype was observed many times. This chain links TRBV2 with TRBJ2-7; 8 bases match TRBD2. The CDR3 loop spans 15 amino acids. CDR1 and CDR2 from the germline V gene are SNHLY and FYNNEI. Trimming at V came to 3 bases and at J to 7 bases, leaving 11 bases not matched to a gene. The DNA for the CDR3 is TGTGCCAGCAGTGAGTTGGCTAGCGGGTTTGGGGAGCAGTACTTC. As protein: CASSELASGFGEQYF.

Note on this clonotype: A much larger clonotype is one base distant, so this may be a read error. The chain joins TRBV28 to TRBJ2-6; D gene unclear. This CDR3 is 12 amino acids long. Germline V gene sequence: CDR1 MDHEN, CDR2 SYDVKM. The CDR3, as DNA: TGTGCCAGCAGTTTAACCCTCGACGTCATGACTTTC. This codes for CASSLTLDVMTF.

This clonotype was found many times. V is TRBV15 and J is TRBJ2-2; D is ambiguous. Germline assignment: CDR1 LNHNV and CDR2 YYDKDF (reference sequence). V shed 0 bases and J shed 5 bases, with 10 bases lying between them. There are 15 residues in the CDR3. The CDR3 region is CATSRERPNTGELFF. DNA of the CDR3: TGTGCCACCAGCAGAGAGAGACCCAATACCGGGGAGCTGTTTTTT.

This clonotype was observed many times. This chain links TRBV19 with TRBJ2-5; D not resolved. V was pared by 3 bases and J by 0 bases, with 8 bases between. This CDR3 spans 14 amino acids. Germline assignment: CDR1 LNHDA and CDR2 SQIVND (reference sequence). CDR3 coding DNA: TGTGCCAGTAGTATCGGAGAGTACCAAGAGACCCAGTACTTC. Its translation: CASSIGEYQETQYF. The full variable domain, rest sourced from reference TRBV19 and TRBJ2-5, is DGGITQSPKYLFRKEGQNVTLSCEQNLNHDAMYWYRQDPGQGLRLIYYSQIVNDFQKGDIAEGYSVSREKKESFPLTVTSAQKNPTAFYLCASSIGEYQETQYFGPGTRLLVL.

This clonotype has ten or more counts. The chain carries TRBV5-1 and TRBJ2-7; a possible D gene is TRBD2 (5 bases). The germline V gene encodes CDR1 SGHRS and CDR2 YFSETQ. The ends were cut back, 6 bases at V and 0 bases at J, with 16 bases in the middle. The CDR3 runs to 15 residues. CDR3: CASTPLPGLSYEQYF. CDR3 in DNA: TGCGCCAGCACCCCACTCCCCGGACTCTCCTACGAGCAGTACTTC.

The sample holds many counts of this clonotype. The chain combines TRBV12-3 or TRBV12-4 with TRBJ2-2, with D perhaps assigned TRBD1 or TRBD2 (5 bases each). With 3 bases removed from V and 7 bases from J, the gap between germline ends came to 9 bases. This CDR3 has 13 amino acids. CDR3 coding DNA: TGTGCCAGCAGTTTGCTTGGGGGCGGGGAGCTGTTTTTT. It translates to CASSLLGGGELFF.

This clonotype was seen a handful of times. The chain has TRBV19 and TRBJ1-2; D is possibly TRBD1 (6 bases). The V gene's germline CDR1 is LNHDA and CDR2 SQIVND (reference sequence). The CDR3 covers 14 residues. V was shortened by 5 bases and J by 4 bases, with 14 bases between the two germline ends. The CDR3 region is CASSQAGDVYGYTF. The CDR3 DNA reads TGTGCCAGTAGTCAGGCAGGGGATGTCTATGGCTACACCTTC.

Many counts were recorded for this clonotype. The chain has TRBV12-3 or TRBV12-4 and TRBJ1-3; maybe TRBD1 (5 bases). V lost 4 bases to trimming and J lost 7 bases, with 8 bases between them. CDR3 length: 12 amino acids. The CDR3, as DNA: TGTGCCAGCAGTTCTCCAGGGAACACCATATATTTT. Translating gives CASSSPGNTIYF.

The CDR3 spells CATSIQGDGYTF. The DNA for the CDR3 is TGTGCCACCAGCATACAGGGTGATGGCTACACCTTC. The chain carries TRBV15 and TRBJ1-2; D might be TRBD1 (6 bases). The germline V and J ends were trimmed by 4 bases and 6 bases, with 9 bases remaining between them. Per the germline V gene, CDR1 is LNHNV and CDR2 is YYDKDF (reference sequence). The CDR3 consists of 12 residues.

The chain employs TRBV20-1 and TRBJ1-1; D is unclear. There are 13 residues in the CDR3. Germline V gene data show CDR1 as DFQATT and CDR2 as SNEGSKA (reference sequence). Trimming removed 0 bases at V and 10 bases at J, with 15 bases between. CDR3 in DNA: TGCAGTGCTAGAGAGATGGGTAGGGTCGTAGCTTTCTTT. This translates into CSAREMGRVVAFF.

The rearrangement uses TRBV7-9 and TRBJ1-2; unclear D gene. The V and J ends lost 3 bases and 4 bases respectively, with 12 bases between them. The CDR3 is made up of 14 amino acids. Germline V gene data show CDR1 as SEHNR and CDR2 as FQNEAQ (reference sequence). The CDR3 loop reads CASSFDNPPYGYTF. CDR3 coding DNA: TGTGCCAGCAGCTTCGACAACCCCCCCTATGGCTACACCTTC.

This clonotype appeared many times. V and J are TRBV2 and TRBJ1-1; no firm D call. Germline values: CDR1 SNHLY, CDR2 FYNNEI. Deletions cut 7 bases from V and 3 bases from J, with 6 bases between. The length of the CDR3 is 11 residues. This chain's CDR3 is CASKEYTEAFF. The DNA of the CDR3 is TGTGCCAGCAAGGAGTACACTGAAGCTTTCTTT.

This clonotype was counted at least ten times. V and J are TRBV6-5 and TRBJ2-5; the match to TRBD2 covers 11 bases. The V gene end was trimmed by 4 bases and the J gene end by 5 bases; junction bases not matched to a gene: 3. Per germline, CDR1 MNHEY and CDR2 SVGAGI. The CDR3 spans 14 residues. CDR3 nucleotide sequence: TGTGCCAGCAGTTCCGTAGCGGGAGGGGAGACCCAGTACTTC. Its protein product is CASSSVAGGETQYF.

This clonotype has at least ten counts. This chain connects TRBV30 to TRBJ1-2; a possible D gene is TRBD1 (5 bases). The germline CDR1 and CDR2 sequences are GTSNPN and SVGIG (reference sequence). CDR3 size: 11 residues. Trimming shortened V by 3 bases and J by 5 bases, and 7 bases separated the two germline ends. The CDR3 DNA follows: TGTGCCTGGAGGGCAGGGTATGGCTACACCTTC. Translating it yields CAWRAGYGYTF.

This clonotype came up many times. The genes are TRBV6-1 and TRBJ1-3; D remains ambiguous. The CDR3 has 15 amino acids. Trimming took off 3 bases at V and 0 bases at J, with 9 bases between the two ends. The V gene's germline CDR1 is MNHNS and CDR2 SASEGT. The CDR3 region is CASSDTDYSGNTIYF. The CDR3 DNA reads as TGTGCCAGCAGTGACACAGACTACTCTGGAAACACCATATATTTT.

This clonotype was observed a handful of times. Here the CDR3 DNA reads TGTGCCAGCAGCTTAGCGTCATCAGGGCCCCCCTACGAGCAGTACTTC. This translates into CASSLASSGPPYEQYF. V and J are TRBV7-8 and TRBJ2-7; D may be TRBD1 (5 bases). V shed 0 bases and J shed 2 bases, with 14 bases lying between them. Germline assignment: CDR1 SGHVS and CDR2 FQNEAQ. The CDR3 extends over 16 amino acids.

This clonotype occurred many times. The genes are TRBV5-1 and TRBJ1-2; 7 nucleotides agree with TRBD1. The CDR3 has 14 residues. Germline CDR1 reads SGHRS; CDR2 reads YFSETQ. J lost 2 bases, V lost 2 bases, and 3 bases had no gene match. The CDR3 loop is CASSFGTVNYGYTF. In DNA form, the CDR3 reads TGCGCCAGCAGCTTTGGGACAGTAAACTATGGCTACACCTTC. Full variable domain (rest looked up from reference TRBV5-1 and TRBJ1-2): KAGVTQTPRYLIKTRGQQVTLSCSPISGHRSVSWYQQTPGQGLQFLFEYFSETQRNKGNFPGRFSGRQFSNSRSEMNVSTLELGDSALYLCASSFGTVNYGYTFGSGTRLTVV.

The chain couples TRBV6-1 to TRBJ2-7, with a weak D call TRBD1 (5 bases). V lost 1 base and J lost 3, with 13 bases in between. This CDR3 region has 15 residues. Germline lookup yields CDR1 MNHNS and CDR2 SASEGT. Here the CDR3 reads CASSEVAGIGYEQYF. The CDR3 DNA follows: TGTGCCAGCAGTGAAGTTGCAGGGATTGGCTACGAGCAGTACTTC.

This clonotype was recorded many times. The chain couples TRBV20-1 to TRBJ2-5; the match to TRBD2 covers 7 bases. Germline values: CDR1 DFQATT, CDR2 SNEGSKA (reference sequence). V was pared by 3 bases and J by 5 bases, with 6 bases of the junction left unmatched. The CDR3 is made up of 13 amino acids. The CDR3 sequence is CSARGSSGETQYF. In DNA form, the CDR3 reads TGCAGTGCTAGGGGTAGTAGCGGGGAGACCCAGTACTTC.

This clonotype was recorded many times. In DNA form, the CDR3 reads TGCAGTGCTGGAAAACCGGGACAATTTAACGGGGAGCTGTTTTTT. Translating gives CSAGKPGQFNGELFF. The chain links TRBV20-1 to TRBJ2-2; possible D gene TRBD1, 6 bases. Deletions cut 5 bases from V and 7 bases from J, with 20 bases between. The CDR3 extends over 15 amino acids. From germline, CDR1 is DFQATT and CDR2 SNEGSKA (reference sequence).

The CDR3 is CAISEASGRISSYEQYF. The CDR3 nucleotides are TGTGCCATCAGTGAGGCTAGCGGGAGGATTAGCTCCTACGAGCAGTACTTC. The rearrangement links TRBV10-3 to TRBJ2-7, with 11 bases lining up with TRBD2. V dropped 2 bases and J dropped 0; count of bases not matched to a gene: 6. Germline assignment: CDR1 ENHRY and CDR2 SYGVKD. The CDR3 contains 17 residues.

This clonotype has a count of ten or more. The chain combines TRBV6-5 with TRBJ2-5; 7 nucleotides line up with TRBD1. From germline, CDR1 is MNHEY and CDR2 SVGAGI. The V segment lost 10 bases and the J segment 6 bases; nucleotides outside the gene matches: 11. CDR3 length: 13 residues. The CDR3 sequence: CATSDRASQTQYF. The CDR3 nucleotides read TGTGCCACCTCCGACAGGGCCTCTCAGACCCAGTACTTC.

This clonotype was seen at least ten times. This chain joins TRBV28 and TRBJ1-2; D is possibly TRBD1 (6 bases). V lost 7 bases and J 4 bases, leaving 19 bases between the germline ends. The CDR3 sequence is 15 residues long. Germline CDR1 MDHEN, CDR2 SYDVKM. The CDR3 is CASTRPGGASYGYTF. The CDR3 DNA follows: TGTGCCAGCACCCGTCCCGGGGGGGCGAGCTATGGCTACACCTTC.

The table lists this clonotype with many counts. CDR3 bases: TGTGCCAGCAGCTCCGGACTAAGTGGGGGGACCCAGTACTTC. Translation: CASSSGLSGGTQYF. V usage is TRBV7-3 and J usage is TRBJ2-5; D possibly corresponds to TRBD2 (6 bases). V shed 4 bases and J shed 7 bases, with 16 bases lying between them. The CDR3 sequence is 14 residues long. Germline CDR1 SGHTA, CDR2 FQGTGA.

This clonotype was counted at least ten times. The V call is TRBV28, the J call TRBJ1-5; possible D gene TRBD1, 6 bases. The CDR3 is 17 residues long. From germline, CDR1 is MDHEN and CDR2 SYDVKM. The ends were cut back, 5 bases at V and 0 bases at J, with 17 bases in the middle. CDR3 nucleotide sequence: TGTGCCAGCAGTGGGAGAGGGGGGCGAACTAGCAATCAGCCCCAGCATTTT. It yields the protein CASSGRGGRTSNQPQHF.

The sample holds many counts of this clonotype. V usage is TRBV12-5 and J usage is TRBJ1-5; tentative D call: TRBD1 (5 bases). The CDR3 runs to 14 residues. The germline gives CDR1 LGHNT, CDR2 FRNRAP. The V gene lost 6 bases and the J gene lost 0 bases, with 9 bases spanning the gap. The CDR3 is CASGPTVSNQPQHF. Here the CDR3 DNA reads TGTGCTAGTGGCCCGACAGTTAGCAATCAGCCCCAGCATTTT.

The chain joins TRBV6-2 or TRBV6-3 to TRBJ2-7, with D perhaps matching TRBD2 (7 bases). CDR1 is MNHEY, CDR2 SVGEGT, per germline. The CDR3 runs 15 residues. Trimming took off 6 bases at V and 1 base at J, with 16 bases between the two ends. The CDR3 region has the DNA TGTGCCAGCAGCTGGGAGGGGGGGGGATCCTACGAGCAGTACTTC. This codes for CASSWEGGGSYEQYF.

The V gene is TRBV30, the J gene TRBJ2-4; a weak D match, TRBD1 (6 bases). The CDR3 is made up of 16 amino acids. The V end lost 1 base, the J end lost 0 bases, and 13 bases lay between the germline ends. CDR1 GTSNPN and CDR2 SVGIG come from the germline V gene (reference sequence). CDR3 amino acids: CAWSGPEQGAKNIQYF. The CDR3 DNA reads as TGTGCCTGGAGTGGACCGGAACAGGGAGCCAAAAACATTCAGTACTTC.

The V call is TRBV19, the J call TRBJ2-1, with 7 nucleotides matching TRBD2. V lost 11 bases and J lost 0; bases outside the gene matches: 13. The CDR3 sequence is 16 residues long. Looked up from germline, CDR1 is LNHDA and CDR2 is SQIVND (reference sequence). The CDR3 here is CASIGPGRRSYNEQFF. CDR3 DNA: TGTGCCTCTATTGGGCCCGGGAGGCGCTCCTACAATGAGCAGTTCTTC.